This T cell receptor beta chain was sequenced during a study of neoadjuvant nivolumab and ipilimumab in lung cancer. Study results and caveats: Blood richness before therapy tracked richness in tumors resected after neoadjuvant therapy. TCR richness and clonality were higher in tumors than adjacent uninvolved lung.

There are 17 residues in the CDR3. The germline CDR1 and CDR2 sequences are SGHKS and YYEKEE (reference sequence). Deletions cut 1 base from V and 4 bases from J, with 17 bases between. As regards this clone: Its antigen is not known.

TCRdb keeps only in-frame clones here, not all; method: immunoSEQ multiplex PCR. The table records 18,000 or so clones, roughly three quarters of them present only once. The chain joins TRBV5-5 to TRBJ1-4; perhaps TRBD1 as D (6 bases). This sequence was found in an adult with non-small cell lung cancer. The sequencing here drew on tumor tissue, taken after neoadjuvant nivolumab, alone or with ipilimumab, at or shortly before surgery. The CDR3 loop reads CASSLSGGALVNEKLFF. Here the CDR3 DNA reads TGTGCCAGCAGCTTGTCGGGGGGCGCCTTGGTTAATGAAAAACTGTTTTTT. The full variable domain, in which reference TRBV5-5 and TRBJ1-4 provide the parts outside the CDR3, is DAGVTQSPTHLIKTRGQQVTLRCSPISGHKSVSWYQQVLGQGPQFIFQYYEKEERGRGNFPDRFSARQFPNYSSELNVNALLLGDSALYLCASSLSGGALVNEKLFFGSGTQLSVL.